These 6 T cell receptor beta chains originate from one sample sequenced in a study of spatial heterogeneity in lung cancer. General observations from the study: Counts of expanded alpha and beta TCRs within tumors tracked the tumor nonsynonymous mutation count.

TCRdb itself ran the 5' RACE reads through MiXCR, one entry per CDR3 protein. Of thousands of distinct CDR3 sequences listed, roughly 6.5% are singletons. Time point here: sample taken at primary tumor resection. Their antigens are not known. The sequencing used lung tumor tissue, collected at surgery. The receptors were gathered from a male donor with early-stage non-small cell lung cancer.

This clonotype was seen many times. The CDR3 sequence: CASSLAADTYEQYF. DNA for the CDR3: TGTGCCAGCAGCTTAGCAGCAGATACCTACGAGCAGTACTTC. This chain connects TRBV7-2 to TRBJ2-7, with no clear D. This CDR3 comprises 14 residues. Germline V CDR1 and CDR2: SGHTA, FQGNSA. With 0 bases removed from V and 2 bases from J, the gap between germline ends came to 8 bases.

The sample holds a few counts of this clonotype. This chain links TRBV3-1 with TRBJ2-5, with TRBD1 matching over 7 bases. J gave up 5 bases and V 8 bases, and 14 bases lay outside the gene matches. This CDR3 region has 15 residues. Per germline, CDR1 LGHDT and CDR2 YNNKEL (reference sequence). Here the CDR3 reads CASSGKVGGLETQYF. The CDR3, as DNA: TGTGCCAGCTCCGGAAAAGTAGGGGGCTTGGAGACCCAGTACTTC.

In its sample, this clonotype was seen many times. The chain couples TRBV7-8 to TRBJ2-2, with D hard to call. This CDR3 contains 16 residues. CDR1 and CDR2 (germline): SGHVS, FQNEAQ. The V and J ends lost 1 base and 2 bases respectively, with 11 bases between them. The CDR3 DNA sequence: TGTGCCAGCAGCTTAGGAGCTAGACCTAACACCGGGGAGCTGTTTTTT. Translation gives CASSLGARPNTGELFF.

V is TRBV9 and J is TRBJ2-2; D might be TRBD2 (5 bases). CDR1 and CDR2 (germline): SGDLS, YYNGEE. This CDR3 is built from 15 residues. Trimming removed 4 bases at V and 5 bases at J, with 15 bases between. The chain's CDR3 is CASSRRQEVTGELFF. The CDR3 nucleotides are TGTGCCAGCAGCAGACGTCAGGAGGTAACCGGGGAGCTGTTTTTT.

This clonotype appeared many times. The chain combines TRBV10-3 with TRBJ2-1; D is ambiguous. V lost 3 bases, J lost 7 bases, and 7 bases lay in between. The CDR3 totals 12 residues. Germline CDR1 ENHRY, CDR2 SYGVKD. CDR3 DNA: TGTGCCATCAGTGACTTGGGGAATGAGCAGTTCTTC. This codes for CAISDLGNEQFF.

At least ten counts were recorded for this clonotype. This sequence joins TRBV6-2 or TRBV6-3 and TRBJ2-7, with D tentatively TRBD1 or TRBD2 (5 bases each). The V and J ends lost 1 base and 3 bases respectively, with 7 bases between them. The CDR3 consists of 13 residues. Germline CDR1 and CDR2: MNHEY and SVGEGT. This chain's CDR3 is CASSYWGNYEQYF. The CDR3 DNA reads TGTGCCAGCAGTTACTGGGGGAACTACGAGCAGTACTTC.